This T cell receptor beta chain is from a study of cytotoxic CD8 clonotypes in ibrutinib-treated CLL. With cryopreserved PBMCs as the source, 2 to 2.5 micrograms of genomic DNA went to TCR beta libraries. The CDR3 loop spans 11 amino acids. Trimming took off 10 bases at V and 3 bases at J, with 9 bases between the two ends. CDR1 MDHEN and CDR2 SYDVKM come from the germline V gene. Sequencing was performed with immunoSEQ multiplex PCR; in TCRdb, only in-frame clones are kept and a portion is missing. The top ten hold 15% of the sample, which has 200,000 to 250,000 clones, around three quarters seen once.

This chain connects TRBV28 to TRBJ1-1; TRBD1 is a possible D gene (5 bases). The clonotype originates from a human donor with chronic lymphocytic leukemia. The source was PBMCs, collected after 24 months of ibrutinib treatment. The CDR3 protein is CAILQDTEAFF. For the CDR3, the DNA is TGTGCCATCCTACAGGACACTGAAGCTTTCTTT.